This T cell receptor (beta chain) was sequenced in a study of T cells in Graves' hyperthyroidism and ophthalmopathy. RNA transcripts served as the template for amplifying TCR beta CDR3 regions. Using the HTBI primer set, a first-round RT-PCR was run on the TCR CDR3. TCRdb redid the calling of the multiplex PCR reads with MiXCR, one entry per CDR3 protein. The table shows over 700,000 distinct CDR3 sequences, with around a sixth occurring only once. This clonotype has only a few counts. The trim removed 5 bases at V and 7 bases at J, leaving 8 bases unmatched. The CDR3 is made up of 14 amino acids. Germline V CDR1 and CDR2: SGHRS, YFSETQ.

The chain recombines TRBV5-1 with TRBJ1-4; 7 nucleotides line up with TRBD1. Material for sequencing was blood. The clonotype was recovered from a woman in her fifties or sixties with Graves' hyperthyroidism that later progressed to Graves' ophthalmopathy. The chain's CDR3 is CASRRGQGSEKLFF. CDR3 DNA sequence: TGCGCCAGCAGGAGGGGGCAGGGGAGTGAAAAACTGTTTTTT.